This T cell receptor (beta chain) was sequenced in a study of cytomegalovirus exposure and HLA in healthy donors. General observations from the study: Within the approximately 130 validation repertoires, first-cohort TCR clusters tended to co-occur, according to a later analysis. Cytomegalovirus association was listed for 170 or so TCR beta chains. There were a few CMV-associated chains whose specificity for CMV antigens was confirmed in vitro.

As regards this clone: As yet, its antigen is unknown.

Sequenced by immunoSEQ multiplex PCR; TCRdb stores in-frame clones only, minus some. The sample holds fewer than 90,000 clones, 84% seen once. The CDR3 totals 12 residues. Trimming removed 7 bases from V and 0 bases from J, with 7 bases in between. In germline, CDR1 is MNHNS, CDR2 SASEGT. The sequencing sample was made of PBMCs. The source of this sequence is a woman aged 18-30 years in good health and CMV-seropositive. V gene TRBV6-1 combines with J gene TRBJ2-7; unclear D gene. CDR3 protein: CASNYPSYEQYF. CDR3 in DNA: TGTGCCAGCAACTATCCCTCCTACGAGCAGTACTTC.